This T cell receptor (beta chain) appears in the sequencing data of a study of shared clonotypes between healthy human individuals. Across the whole study: Three plates each covered CD4 naive and memory; CD8 naive two, CD8 memory one. General observations from the study: Non-shared clonotypes showed lower generation probabilities than clonotypes common to all four donors. Depth of sequencing was expected to influence donor clonotype sharing.

Clones were sequenced by immunoSEQ multiplex PCR, and TCRdb holds only the in-frame ones, with some missing. The sample includes more than 2 million clones, roughly 94% seen only once; the top ten take roughly 1%. Naive CD8 isolation took CD45RO-negative cells positively selected for CCR7 and excluded terminally differentiated effector memory CD45RA+ cells. Germline loops: CDR1 MNHEY, CDR2 SVGAGI. CDR3 size: 14 residues. The V segment lost 3 bases and the J segment 9 bases; nucleotides outside the gene matches: 5. This clone was seen just once. Its matching antigen is unknown. This TCR derives from a man aged 18 to 30 in good health. The chain couples TRBV6-5 to TRBJ2-1; 10 bases map to TRBD2. Specimen: naive CD8+ T cells sorted from blood. In nucleotides, the CDR3 is TGTGCCAGCAGTTATGGGGCTAGCGGGGGTGAGCAGTTCTTC. Translated: CASSYGASGGEQFF.